The clone carrying this T cell receptor (beta chain) was found a few times. The entry originates in a study of blood T cells in healthy people across ages. Primed by a sample-barcoded 5' primer and a J-beta primer mix, a second PCR proceeded for about 6 to 12 cycles. MiXCR was run by TCRdb on the 5' RACE reads, yielding one entry per CDR3 protein. The sample consists of 1.5 million to 2 million distinct CDR3 sequences, roughly 27% of them appearing once. From germline, CDR1 is MNHEY and CDR2 SVGEGT. This CDR3 region has 15 residues. Trimming cost V 5 bases and J 2 bases; bases outside gene matches: 6.

This sequence originates from a woman in her thirties in good health. This chain links TRBV6-2 or TRBV6-3 with TRBJ2-1; 7 bases align to TRBD1. The source material was blood. As DNA, the CDR3 is TGTGCCAGCAGTCGTCGACAGGGCGCCTACAATGAGCAGTTCTTC. It is translated as CASSRRQGAYNEQFF.